This T cell receptor (beta chain) stems from a study of cytomegalovirus exposure and HLA in healthy donors. The study's findings and limits: Researchers reported that a few CMV-associated chains were confirmed in vitro as CMV antigen-specific.

Note on this clone: Its target is not known.

This CDR3 region has 15 residues. CDR1 is SGHVS, CDR2 FQNEAQ, per germline. V was clipped by 5 bases and J by 0 bases, with 10 bases between them. A multiplex PCR was run with 60 Vbeta primers and 13 Jbeta primers. The protocol was immunoSEQ multiplex PCR, while the TCRdb copy is restricted to in-frame clones and leaves out a portion. This sample has approximately 120,000 clones, with approximately 73% found just once. The sample taken for sequencing was PBMCs. This sequence joins TRBV7-8 and TRBJ1-4; D is perhaps TRBD1 (5 bases). The sequence was obtained from a man aged 40-49 years in good health and CMV-seronegative. CDR3: CASSITGATNEKLFF. In DNA form, the CDR3 reads TGTGCCAGCAGCATTACAGGTGCAACTAATGAAAAACTGTTTTTT. Looking up the rest from reference TRBV7-8 and TRBJ1-4 gives the full variable domain: GAGVSQSPRYKVAKRGQDVALRCDPISGHVSLFWYQQALGQGPEFLTYFQNEAQLDKSGLPSDRFFAERPEGSVSTLKIQRTQQEDSAVYLCASSITGATNEKLFFGSGTQLSVL.